These 21 T cell receptor beta chains were all obtained from the same sample, sequenced in a study of cytomegalovirus exposure and HLA in healthy donors. In the PCR, 60 Vbeta and 13 Jbeta primers were used. Clones were read by immunoSEQ multiplex PCR, and TCRdb kept only the in-frame ones, dropping some. The data show 180,000 or so clones, with 60% to 80% seen just once and 7.7% held by the top ten. Material: PBMCs. These receptors all stem from a woman between 40 and 55 years old in good health and CMV-seropositive.

The chain couples TRBV7-9 to TRBJ1-1, with D perhaps matching TRBD1 (5 bases). Germline loops: CDR1 SEHNR, CDR2 FQNEAQ (reference sequence). Trimming removed 1 base from V and 7 bases from J, with 7 bases in between. The CDR3 spans 12 residues. For the CDR3, the DNA is TGTGCCAGCAGCTTAGTTCAGGGTGAAGCTTTCTTT. As protein: CASSLVQGEAFF.

The gene calls are TRBV28 and TRBJ2-1; maybe TRBD1 (6 bases). The CDR3 is 15 amino acids. CDR1 is MDHEN and CDR2 is SYDVKM in the germline V gene. V lost 7 bases and J 7 bases, leaving 20 bases between the germline ends. The CDR3 region has the DNA TGTGCCAGCACTACGACGGGCAGGGGTAAAAATGAGCAGTTCTTC. It encodes CASTTTGRGKNEQFF.

The chain uses TRBV9 and TRBJ2-3, with 10 nucleotides matching TRBD2. Trimming removed 0 bases from V and 0 bases from J; junction bases left unmatched: 10. The CDR3 is 19 residues long. From germline, CDR1 is SGDLS and CDR2 YYNGEE. The CDR3 DNA reads TGTGCCAGCAGCGTAGATAAACTAGCGGGACTTTCTAGCACAGATACGCAGTATTTT. This encodes CASSVDKLAGLSSTDTQYF.

This chain links TRBV6-1 with TRBJ2-7, with TRBD2 matching over 7 bases. Germline trimming cut 7 bases from V and 3 bases from J; bases unmatched to any gene: 6. Germline CDR1 and CDR2: MNHNS and SASEGT. The CDR3 consists of 13 residues. This CDR3 is CASKVAGDYEQYF. DNA for the CDR3: TGTGCCAGCAAGGTGGCGGGAGACTACGAGCAGTACTTC.

This CDR3 is CASSYRPPSGEQYF. CDR3 DNA: TGTGCCAGCAGTTACAGGCCACCGTCGGGCGAGCAGTACTTC. This chain connects TRBV28 to TRBJ2-7; D perhaps matches TRBD1 (5 bases). The V and J ends lost 4 bases and 6 bases respectively, with 16 bases between them. Germline V gene lookup returns CDR1 MDHEN and CDR2 SYDVKM. The length of the CDR3 is 14 residues. The variable domain in full, completed from reference TRBV28 and TRBJ2-7, reads DVKVTQSSRYLVKRTGEKVFLECVQDMDHENMFWYRQDPGLGLRLIYFSYDVKMKEKGDIPEGYSVSREKKERFSLILESASTNQTSMYLCASSYRPPSGEQYFGPGTRLTVT.

The rearrangement links TRBV7-9 to TRBJ2-7; 8 positions agree with TRBD1. The germline CDR1 and CDR2 sequences are SEHNR and FQNEAQ (reference sequence). After removal of 3 bases from V and 3 bases from J, the junction contained 1 base not matched to a gene. The CDR3 consists of 13 residues. CDR3 sequence: CASSLGQDYEQYF. The CDR3 DNA follows: TGTGCCAGCAGCTTGGGACAGGACTACGAGCAGTACTTC.

The CDR3, as DNA: TGTGCCAGCAGCGTAGGAGAGGCTTTTGGAAACACCATATATTTT. Protein: CASSVGEAFGNTIYF. V gene TRBV9 combines with J gene TRBJ1-3, with D unclear. V shed 0 bases and J shed 3 bases, with 10 bases lying between them. Germline V CDR1 and CDR2: SGDLS, YYNGEE. CDR3 size: 15 residues.

V usage is TRBV11-2 and J usage is TRBJ2-7; 8 bases are shared with TRBD1. The CDR3 is made up of 15 amino acids. V shed 5 bases and J 0 bases; nucleotides not matched to a gene: 6. Germline loops: CDR1 SGHAT, CDR2 FQNNGV. The CDR3 reads CASSPGQGGSYEQYF. CDR3 coding DNA: TGTGCCAGCAGCCCAGGACAGGGCGGCTCCTACGAGCAGTACTTC.

The chain is built from TRBV15 and TRBJ2-7, with D hard to call. Germline V CDR1 and CDR2: LNHNV, YYDKDF (reference sequence). CDR3 length: 11 amino acids. V was clipped by 1 base and J by 6 bases, with 4 bases between them. The CDR3, as DNA: TGTGCCACCAGCAGAGCCGGCGAGCAGTACTTC. Residues: CATSRAGEQYF.

DNA for the CDR3: TGTGCCAGCAGTGCCCGGGGCTCTGGGGCCAACGTCCTGACTTTC. Encoded protein: CASSARGSGANVLTF. The rearrangement uses TRBV25-1 and TRBJ2-6; tentatively, D is TRBD2 (5 bases). Germline loops: CDR1 MGHDK, CDR2 SYGVNS. Deletions cut 4 bases from V and 0 bases from J, with 7 bases between. The CDR3 contains 15 residues.

The V gene is TRBV14, the J gene TRBJ2-3, with a weak D call TRBD1 (5 bases). The CDR3 sequence is 17 residues long. Germline V gene sequence: CDR1 SGHDN, CDR2 FVKESK. The V gene lost 0 bases and the J gene lost 2 bases, with 15 bases spanning the gap. CDR3 sequence: CASSQDRGRAITDTQYF. DNA for the CDR3: TGTGCCAGCAGCCAAGATCGAGGCAGGGCAATCACAGATACGCAGTATTTT.

Points on this clone: Additional DNA sequences in this sample encode the identical CDR3. This rearrangement joins TRBV2 to TRBJ2-1; TRBD2 agrees at 12 bases. V was clipped by 4 bases and J by 9 bases; unmatched bases: 7. This CDR3 comprises 15 residues. Germline lookup yields CDR1 SNHLY and CDR2 FYNNEI. The CDR3 DNA reads as TGTGCCAGCAGTGGACTAGCGGGAGAGCACAGTGAGCAGTTCTTC. It yields the protein CASSGLAGEHSEQFF.

V and J are TRBV4-1 and TRBJ2-7, with TRBD2 matching 7 bases. The V segment lost 4 bases and the J segment 0 bases; nucleotides outside the gene matches: 9. Looked up from germline, CDR1 is MGHRA and CDR2 is YSYEKL. This CDR3 is 16 amino acids long. CDR3 protein: CASSRSSLADSYEQYF. The CDR3 DNA is TGCGCCAGCAGCCGCTCCTCCCTAGCGGACTCCTACGAGCAGTACTTC.

The gene calls are TRBV7-6 and TRBJ2-1; D unclear. The germline V and J ends were trimmed by 5 bases and 9 bases, with 14 bases remaining between them. This CDR3 region has 13 residues. Germline CDR1 is SGHVS and CDR2 is FNYEAQ. This CDR3 is CASSRIVGSEQFF. The CDR3 region has the DNA TGTGCCAGCAGCCGCATAGTGGGCAGTGAGCAGTTCTTC.

This chain connects TRBV5-6 to TRBJ2-7; 9 bases line up with TRBD2. The CDR3 extends over 16 amino acids. V gave up 0 bases and J gave up 4 bases; unmatched junction bases: 8. CDR1 and CDR2 from the germline V gene are SGHDT and YYEEEE. The CDR3 region is CASSLAGGRAIYEQYF. In nucleotides, the CDR3 is TGTGCCAGCAGCTTGGCTGGCGGGAGGGCTATTTACGAGCAGTACTTC. Drawing the rest from reference TRBV5-6 and TRBJ2-7, the complete variable domain is DAGVTQSPTHLIKTRGQQVTLRCSPKSGHDTVSWYQQALGQGPQFIFQYYEEEERQRGNFPDRFSGHQFPNYSSELNVNALLLGDSALYLCASSLAGGRAIYEQYFGPGTRLTVT.

CDR3 DNA sequence: TGTGCCATAAGACAGGGGGCGAACACCGGGGAGCTGTTTTTT. Translated, it gives CAIRQGANTGELFF. The rearrangement uses TRBV6-1 and TRBJ2-2, with 9 bases lining up with TRBD1. Losses at the gene ends were 10 bases for V and 0 bases for J; bases not matched to a gene: 3. CDR3 length: 14 amino acids. The germline CDR1 and CDR2 sequences are MNHNS and SASEGT.

Comments on this clone: Other nucleotide sequences from this sample produce the same CDR3. The CDR3 DNA reads as TGTGCCAGCAGCCTAGTGGGAAACACCATATATTTT. It codes for CASSLVGNTIYF. V gene TRBV14 combines with J gene TRBJ1-3; D gene ambiguous. V dropped 4 bases and J dropped 4 bases, with 5 bases sitting between them. The CDR3 sequence is 12 residues long. From germline, CDR1 is SGHDN and CDR2 FVKESK.

The chain uses TRBV28 and TRBJ1-3; D ambiguous. V dropped 6 bases and J dropped 7 bases, with 16 bases sitting between them. The germline V gene has CDR1 MDHEN and CDR2 SYDVKM. The length of the CDR3 is 14 residues. CDR3 nucleotide sequence: TGTGCCAGCAGCCAACAGCGGATTTTTAACACCATATATTTT. Translated: CASSQQRIFNTIYF.

The chain couples TRBV5-6 to TRBJ2-4, with D possibly TRBD2 on 6 matching bases. V shed 4 bases and J shed 1 base, with 15 bases lying between them. Per the germline V gene, CDR1 is SGHDT and CDR2 is YYEEEE. The CDR3 extends over 16 amino acids. DNA for the CDR3: TGTGCCAGCAGCCTCCCACGGGGGAACGCCAAAAACATTCAGTACTTC. The encoded protein is CASSLPRGNAKNIQYF.

This clone was picked up one time. V and J are TRBV10-3 and TRBJ2-1; 10 bases align to TRBD2. This CDR3 is built from 16 residues. CDR1 and CDR2 (germline): ENHRY, SYGVKD. Germline trimming cut 3 bases from V and 4 bases from J; bases unmatched to any gene: 6. In nucleotides, the CDR3 is TGTGCCATCAGTGAAAAAGGGACTAGCGCTTACAATGAGCAGTTCTTC. Amino acids: CAISEKGTSAYNEQFF.

The V gene is TRBV5-4, the J gene TRBJ2-5; 8 nucleotides agree with TRBD2. The J call is uncertain, as TRBJ2-7 better fits the DNA end. CDR1 SGHNT and CDR2 YYREEE come from the germline V gene (reference sequence). The CDR3 runs 15 residues. CDR3 region: CASSLAIGLAYEQYF. The CDR3 DNA sequence: TGTGCCAGCAGCTTGGCCATAGGACTAGCATACGAGCAGTACTTC.